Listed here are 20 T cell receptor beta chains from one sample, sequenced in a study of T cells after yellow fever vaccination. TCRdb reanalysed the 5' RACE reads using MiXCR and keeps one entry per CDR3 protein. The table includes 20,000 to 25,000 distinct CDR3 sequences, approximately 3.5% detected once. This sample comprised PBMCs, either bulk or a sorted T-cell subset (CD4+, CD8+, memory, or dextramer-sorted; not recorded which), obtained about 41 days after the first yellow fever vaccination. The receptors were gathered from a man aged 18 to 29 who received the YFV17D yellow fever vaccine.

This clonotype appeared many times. CDR3 bases: TGTGCCAGCAGTTTCTTAGCGGGCCGAAGTCAGTTCTTC. Residues: CASSFLAGRSQFF. The V call is TRBV27, the J call TRBJ2-1, with 7 positions matching TRBD2. Germline V lookup: CDR1 MNHEY, CDR2 SMNVEV (reference sequence). Unmatched junction bases numbered 9, after V lost 3 bases and J lost 13 bases. The CDR3 is made up of 13 amino acids.

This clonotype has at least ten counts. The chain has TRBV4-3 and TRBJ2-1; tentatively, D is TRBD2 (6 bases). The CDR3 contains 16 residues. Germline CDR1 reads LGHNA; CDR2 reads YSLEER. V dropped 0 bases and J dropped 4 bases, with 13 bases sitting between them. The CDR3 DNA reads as TGCGCCAGCAGCCAAGACCCCCTAGCGAGGTACAATGAGCAGTTCTTC. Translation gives CASSQDPLARYNEQFF.

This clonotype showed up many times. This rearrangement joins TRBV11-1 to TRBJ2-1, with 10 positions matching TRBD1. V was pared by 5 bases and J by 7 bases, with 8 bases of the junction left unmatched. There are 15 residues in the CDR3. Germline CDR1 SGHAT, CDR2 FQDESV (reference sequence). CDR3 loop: CASSPRQGARNEQFF. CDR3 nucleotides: TGTGCCAGCAGCCCGCGACAGGGGGCGCGGAATGAGCAGTTCTTC.

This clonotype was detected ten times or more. The CDR3 coding sequence is TGTGCCAGTAGTGCTCAGACGGGAGTCGGTAAGGATGAGCAGTTCTTC. Translated, it gives CASSAQTGVGKDEQFF. This rearrangement joins TRBV19 to TRBJ2-1; D perhaps matches TRBD2 (6 bases). V gave up 5 bases and J gave up 8 bases, with 22 bases separating them. Per germline, CDR1 LNHDA and CDR2 SQIVND (reference sequence). The CDR3 has 16 residues. Full variable domain (rest looked up from reference TRBV19 and TRBJ2-1): DGGITQSPKYLFRKEGQNVTLSCEQNLNHDAMYWYRQDPGQGLRLIYYSQIVNDFQKGDIAEGYSVSREKKESFPLTVTSAQKNPTAFYLCASSAQTGVGKDEQFFGPGTRLTVL.

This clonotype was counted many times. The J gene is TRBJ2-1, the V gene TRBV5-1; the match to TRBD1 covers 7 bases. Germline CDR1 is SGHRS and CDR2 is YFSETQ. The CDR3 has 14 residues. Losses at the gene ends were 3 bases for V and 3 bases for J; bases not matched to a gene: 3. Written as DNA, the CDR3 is TGCGCCAGCAGCTCGGACAGGATCTACAATGAGCAGTTCTTC. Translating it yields CASSSDRIYNEQFF.

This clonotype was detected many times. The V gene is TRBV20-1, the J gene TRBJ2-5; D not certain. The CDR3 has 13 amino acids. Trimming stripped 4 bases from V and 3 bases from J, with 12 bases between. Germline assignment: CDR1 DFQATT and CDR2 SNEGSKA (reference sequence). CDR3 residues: CSANFPRKETQYF. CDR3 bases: TGCAGTGCTAACTTCCCGCGAAAAGAGACCCAGTACTTC.

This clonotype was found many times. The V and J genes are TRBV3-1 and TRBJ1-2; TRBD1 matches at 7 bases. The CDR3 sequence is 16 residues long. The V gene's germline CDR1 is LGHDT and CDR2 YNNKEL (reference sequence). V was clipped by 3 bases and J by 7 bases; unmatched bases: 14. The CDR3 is CASSHRDRAPVRGYTF. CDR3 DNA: TGTGCCAGCAGCCATCGGGACAGAGCCCCTGTCCGTGGCTACACCTTC.

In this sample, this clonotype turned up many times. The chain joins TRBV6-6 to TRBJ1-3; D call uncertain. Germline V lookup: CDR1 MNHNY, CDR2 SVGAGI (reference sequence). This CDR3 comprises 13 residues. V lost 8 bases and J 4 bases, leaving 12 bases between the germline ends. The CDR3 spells CASAMERGNTIYF. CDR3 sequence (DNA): TGTGCCAGCGCGATGGAGCGGGGAAACACCATATATTTT.

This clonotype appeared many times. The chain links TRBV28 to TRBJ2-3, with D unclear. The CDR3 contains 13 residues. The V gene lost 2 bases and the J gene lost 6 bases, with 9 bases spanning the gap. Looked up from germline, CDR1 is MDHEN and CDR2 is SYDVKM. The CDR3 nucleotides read TGTGCCAGCAGTTTACTAGAGTATGATACGCAGTATTTT. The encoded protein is CASSLLEYDTQYF.

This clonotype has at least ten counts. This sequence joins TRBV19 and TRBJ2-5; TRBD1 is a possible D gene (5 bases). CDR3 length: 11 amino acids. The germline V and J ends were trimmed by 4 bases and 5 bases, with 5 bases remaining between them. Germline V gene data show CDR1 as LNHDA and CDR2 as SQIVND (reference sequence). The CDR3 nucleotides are TGTGCCAGTAGTAAGGGGGAGACCCAGTACTTC. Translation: CASSKGETQYF.

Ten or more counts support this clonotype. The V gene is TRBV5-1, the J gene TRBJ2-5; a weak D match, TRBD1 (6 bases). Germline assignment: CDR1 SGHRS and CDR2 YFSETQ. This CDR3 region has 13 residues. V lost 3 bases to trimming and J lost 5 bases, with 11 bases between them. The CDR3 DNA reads TGCGCCAGCAGCTCCGGACAGTCGGAGACCCAGTACTTC. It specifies CASSSGQSETQYF. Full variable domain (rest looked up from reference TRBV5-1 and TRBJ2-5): KAGVTQTPRYLIKTRGQQVTLSCSPISGHRSVSWYQQTPGQGLQFLFEYFSETQRNKGNFPGRFSGRQFSNSRSEMNVSTLELGDSALYLCASSSGQSETQYFGPGTRLLVL.

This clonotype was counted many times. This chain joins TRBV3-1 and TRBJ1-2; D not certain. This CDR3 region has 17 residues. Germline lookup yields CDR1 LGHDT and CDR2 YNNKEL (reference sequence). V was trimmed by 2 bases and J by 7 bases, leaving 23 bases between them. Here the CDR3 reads CASSQRVPFGALSGYTF. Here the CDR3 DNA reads TGTGCCAGCAGCCAACGGGTGCCCTTCGGTGCCCTAAGTGGCTACACCTTC. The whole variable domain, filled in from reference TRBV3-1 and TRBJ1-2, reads DTAVSQTPKYLVTQMGNDKSIKCEQNLGHDTMYWYKQDSKKFLKIMFSYNNKELIINETVPNRFSPKSPDKAHLNLHINSLELGDSAVYFCASSQRVPFGALSGYTFGSGTRLTVV.

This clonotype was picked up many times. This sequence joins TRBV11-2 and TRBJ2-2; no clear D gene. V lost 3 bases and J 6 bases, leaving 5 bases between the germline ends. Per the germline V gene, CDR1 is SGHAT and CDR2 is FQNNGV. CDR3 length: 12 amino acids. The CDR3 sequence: CASSFQSGELFF. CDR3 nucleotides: TGTGCCAGCAGCTTTCAGTCCGGGGAGCTGTTTTTT.

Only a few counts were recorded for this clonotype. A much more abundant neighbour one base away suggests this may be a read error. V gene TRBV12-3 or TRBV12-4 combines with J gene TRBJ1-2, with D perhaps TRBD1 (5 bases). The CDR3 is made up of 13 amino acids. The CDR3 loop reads CASSLAGGYGYIF. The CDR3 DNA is TGTGCCAGCAGTTTAGCGGGGGGGTATGGCTACATCTTC.

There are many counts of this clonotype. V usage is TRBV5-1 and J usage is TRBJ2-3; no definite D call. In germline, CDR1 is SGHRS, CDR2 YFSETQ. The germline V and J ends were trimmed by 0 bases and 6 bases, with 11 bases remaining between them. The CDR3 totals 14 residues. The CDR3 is CASSLELGRDTQYF. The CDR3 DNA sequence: TGCGCCAGCAGCTTGGAGCTAGGAAGGGATACGCAGTATTTT.

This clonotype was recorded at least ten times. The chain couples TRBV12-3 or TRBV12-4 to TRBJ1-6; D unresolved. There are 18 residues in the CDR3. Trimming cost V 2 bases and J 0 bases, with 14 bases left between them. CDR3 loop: CASSLLFGGSSYNSPLHF. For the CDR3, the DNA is TGTGCCAGCAGTTTATTGTTCGGCGGGAGCTCCTATAATTCACCCCTCCACTTT.

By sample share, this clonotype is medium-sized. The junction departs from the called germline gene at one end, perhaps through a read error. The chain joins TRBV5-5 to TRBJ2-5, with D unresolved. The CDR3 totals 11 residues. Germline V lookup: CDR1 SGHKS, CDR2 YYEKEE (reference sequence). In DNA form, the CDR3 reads TGTGCCAGCAGCTTGTGGCCAGCACTTTCCTTC. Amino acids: CASSLWPALSF.

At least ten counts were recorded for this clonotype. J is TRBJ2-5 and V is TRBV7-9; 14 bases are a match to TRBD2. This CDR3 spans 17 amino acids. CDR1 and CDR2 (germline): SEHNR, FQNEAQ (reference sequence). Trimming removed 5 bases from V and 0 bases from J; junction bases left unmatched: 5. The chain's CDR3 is CASSMGLAGEYQETQYF. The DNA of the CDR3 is TGTGCCAGCAGCATGGGACTAGCGGGGGAGTACCAAGAGACCCAGTACTTC.

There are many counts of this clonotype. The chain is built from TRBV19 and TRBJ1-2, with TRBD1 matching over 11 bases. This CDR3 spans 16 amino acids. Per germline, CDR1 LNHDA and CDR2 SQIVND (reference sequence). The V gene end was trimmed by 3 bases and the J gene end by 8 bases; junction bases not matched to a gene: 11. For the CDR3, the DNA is TGTGCCAGTAGTATCCGACCGGGACAGGGGGTAGGAGGCTACACCTTC. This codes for CASSIRPGQGVGGYTF.

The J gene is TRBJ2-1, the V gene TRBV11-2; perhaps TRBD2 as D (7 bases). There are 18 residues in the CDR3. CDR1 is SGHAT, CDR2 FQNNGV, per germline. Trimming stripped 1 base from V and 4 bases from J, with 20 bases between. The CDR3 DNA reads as TGTGCCAGCAGCTTAGGGGTTGGGGGGGGGGCGGCGTACAATGAGCAGTTCTTC. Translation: CASSLGVGGGAAYNEQFF. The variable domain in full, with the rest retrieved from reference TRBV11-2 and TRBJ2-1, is EAGVAQSPRYKIIEKRQSVAFWCNPISGHATLYWYQQILGQGPKLLIQFQNNGVVDDSQLPKDRFSAERLKGVDSTLKIQPAKLEDSAVYLCASSLGVGGGAAYNEQFFGPGTRLTVL.